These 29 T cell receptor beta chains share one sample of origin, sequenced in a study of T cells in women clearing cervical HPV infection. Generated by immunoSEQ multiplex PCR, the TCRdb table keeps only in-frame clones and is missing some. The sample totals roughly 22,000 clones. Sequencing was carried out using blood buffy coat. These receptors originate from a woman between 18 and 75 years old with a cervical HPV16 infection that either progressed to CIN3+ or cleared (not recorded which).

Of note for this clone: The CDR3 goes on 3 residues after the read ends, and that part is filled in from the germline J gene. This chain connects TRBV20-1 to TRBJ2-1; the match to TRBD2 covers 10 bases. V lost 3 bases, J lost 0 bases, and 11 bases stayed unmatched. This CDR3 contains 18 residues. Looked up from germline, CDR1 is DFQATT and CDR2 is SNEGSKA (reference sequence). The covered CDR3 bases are TGCAGTGCTAGGGGAGGACTAGCGGCGGTGGGCTCCTACAATGAG. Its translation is CSARGGLAAVGSYNE. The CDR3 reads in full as CSARGGLAAVGSYNEQFF.

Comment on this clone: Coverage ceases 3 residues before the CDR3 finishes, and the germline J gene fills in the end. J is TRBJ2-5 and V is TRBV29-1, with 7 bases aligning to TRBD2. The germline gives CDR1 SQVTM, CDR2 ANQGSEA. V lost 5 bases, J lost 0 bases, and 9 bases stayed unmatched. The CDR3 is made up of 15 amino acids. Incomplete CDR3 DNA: TGCAGCGTTCCGGAAAAAGCGGGATACCAAGAGACC. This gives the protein CSVPEKAGYQET. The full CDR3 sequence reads CSVPEKAGYQETQYF.

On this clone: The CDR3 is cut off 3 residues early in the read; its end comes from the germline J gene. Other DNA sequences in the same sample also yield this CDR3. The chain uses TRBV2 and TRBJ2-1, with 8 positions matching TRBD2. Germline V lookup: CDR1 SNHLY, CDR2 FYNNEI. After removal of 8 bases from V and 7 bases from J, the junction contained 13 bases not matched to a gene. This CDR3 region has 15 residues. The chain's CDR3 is CASSSRRGLGNEQFF. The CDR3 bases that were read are TGTGCCAGCTCTTCCCGGAGGGGACTAGGGAATGAG.

The CDR3 loop is CASRTGSNQPQHF. The sequenced CDR3 bases are TGTGCCAGCAGGACAGGTAGCAATCAGCCC. The chain links TRBV12-3 or TRBV12-4 to TRBJ1-5, with D possibly being TRBD1 (6 bases). The DNA ends 3 residues before the CDR3 does, and the rest of the CDR3 is filled in from the germline J gene. Trimming cost V 6 bases and J 0 bases, with 6 bases left between them. The CDR3 sequence is 13 residues long.

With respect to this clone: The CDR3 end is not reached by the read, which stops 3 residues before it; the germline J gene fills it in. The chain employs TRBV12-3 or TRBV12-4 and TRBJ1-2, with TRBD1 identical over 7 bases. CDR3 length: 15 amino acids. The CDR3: CASSERADRYYDYTF. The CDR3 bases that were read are TGTGCCAGCAGTGAACGAGCGGACAGGTACTACGAC.

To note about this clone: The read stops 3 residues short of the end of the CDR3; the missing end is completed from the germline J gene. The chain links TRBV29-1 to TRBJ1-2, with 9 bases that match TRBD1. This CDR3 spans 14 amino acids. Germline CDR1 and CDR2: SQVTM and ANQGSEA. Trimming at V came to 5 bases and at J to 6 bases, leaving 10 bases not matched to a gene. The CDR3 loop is CSVSTQGQGNGYTF. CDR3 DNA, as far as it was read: TGCAGCGTTTCGACCCAGGGACAGGGCAATGGC.

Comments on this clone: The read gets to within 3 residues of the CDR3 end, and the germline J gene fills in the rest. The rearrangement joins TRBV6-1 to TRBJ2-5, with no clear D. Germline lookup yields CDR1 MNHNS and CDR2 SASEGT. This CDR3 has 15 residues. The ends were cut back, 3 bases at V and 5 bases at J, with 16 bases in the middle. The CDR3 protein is CASSEVQTYWETQYF. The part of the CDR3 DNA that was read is TGTGCCAGCAGTGAGGTACAGACCTATTGGGAGACC.

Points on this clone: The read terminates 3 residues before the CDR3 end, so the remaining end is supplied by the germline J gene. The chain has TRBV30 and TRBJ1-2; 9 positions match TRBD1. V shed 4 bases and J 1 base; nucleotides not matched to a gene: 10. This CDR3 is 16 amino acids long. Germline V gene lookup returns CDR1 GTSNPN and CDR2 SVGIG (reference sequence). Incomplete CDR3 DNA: TGTGCCTGGATACCGCTGGACAGGGGTTATAACTATGGC. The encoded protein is CAWIPLDRGYNYG. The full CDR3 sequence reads CAWIPLDRGYNYGYTF.

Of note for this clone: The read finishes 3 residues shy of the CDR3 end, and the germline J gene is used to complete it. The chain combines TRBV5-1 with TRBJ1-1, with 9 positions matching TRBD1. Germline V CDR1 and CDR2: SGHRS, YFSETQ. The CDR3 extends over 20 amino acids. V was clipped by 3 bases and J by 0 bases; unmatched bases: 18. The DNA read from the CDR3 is TGCGCCAGCAGCTCAGATAACAGGGGGCAGGGTTCCTATATGAACACTGAA. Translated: CASSSDNRGQGSYMNTE. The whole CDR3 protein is CASSSDNRGQGSYMNTEAFF.

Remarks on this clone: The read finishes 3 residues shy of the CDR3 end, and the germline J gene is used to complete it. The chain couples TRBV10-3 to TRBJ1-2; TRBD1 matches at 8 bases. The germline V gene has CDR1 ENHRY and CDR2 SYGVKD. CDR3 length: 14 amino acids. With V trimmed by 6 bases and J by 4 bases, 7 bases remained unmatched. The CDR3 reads CAISRTGTAYGYTF. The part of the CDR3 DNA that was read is TGTGCCATCAGCAGGACAGGGACCGCCTATGGC.

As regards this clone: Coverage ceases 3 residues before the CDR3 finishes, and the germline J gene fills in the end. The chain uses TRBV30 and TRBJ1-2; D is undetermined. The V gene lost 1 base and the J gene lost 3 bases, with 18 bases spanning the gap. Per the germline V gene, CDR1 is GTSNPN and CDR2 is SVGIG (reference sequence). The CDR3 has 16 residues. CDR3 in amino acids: CAWSDLGRYRDYGYTF. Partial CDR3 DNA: TGTGCCTGGAGTGACCTGGGCAGGTATAGAGACTATGGC.

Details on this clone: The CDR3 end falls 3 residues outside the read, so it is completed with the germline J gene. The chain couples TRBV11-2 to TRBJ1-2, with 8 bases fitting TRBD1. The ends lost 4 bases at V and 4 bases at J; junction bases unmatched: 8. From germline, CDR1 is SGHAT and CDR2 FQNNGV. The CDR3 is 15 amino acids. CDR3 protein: CASSSSPGTGYGYTF. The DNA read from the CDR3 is TGTGCCAGCAGCTCCAGTCCCGGGACAGGCTATGGC.

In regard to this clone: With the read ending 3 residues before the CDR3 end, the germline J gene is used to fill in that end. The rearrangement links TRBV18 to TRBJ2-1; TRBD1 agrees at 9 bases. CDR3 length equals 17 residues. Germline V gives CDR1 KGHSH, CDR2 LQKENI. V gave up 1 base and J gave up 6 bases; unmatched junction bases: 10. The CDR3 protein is CASSPLTTGGAGNEQFF. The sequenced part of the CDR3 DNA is TGTGCCAGCTCACCACTTACAACAGGGGGCGCGGGCAATGAG. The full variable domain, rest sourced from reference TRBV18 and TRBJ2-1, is NAGVMQNPRHLVRRRGQEARLRCSPMKGHSHVYWYRQLPEEGLKFMVYLQKENIIDESGMPKERFSAEFPKEGPSILRIQQVVRGDSAAYFCASSPLTTGGAGNEQFFGPGTRLTVL.

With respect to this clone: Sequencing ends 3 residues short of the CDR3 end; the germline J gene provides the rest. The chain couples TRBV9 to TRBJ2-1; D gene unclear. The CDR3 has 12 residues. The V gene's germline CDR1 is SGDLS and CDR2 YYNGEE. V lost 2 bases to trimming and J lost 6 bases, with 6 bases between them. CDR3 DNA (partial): TGTGCCAGCAGCGTCCTCGGCAATGAG. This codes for CASSVLGNE. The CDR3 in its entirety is CASSVLGNEQFF.

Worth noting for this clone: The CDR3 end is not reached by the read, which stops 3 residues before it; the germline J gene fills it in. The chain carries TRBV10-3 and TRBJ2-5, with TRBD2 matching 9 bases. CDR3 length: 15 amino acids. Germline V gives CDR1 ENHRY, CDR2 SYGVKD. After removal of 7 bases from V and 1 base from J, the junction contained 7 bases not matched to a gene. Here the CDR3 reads CAIKGPAGGQETQYF. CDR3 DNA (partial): TGTGCCATCAAAGGGCCAGCGGGGGGCCAAGAGACC.

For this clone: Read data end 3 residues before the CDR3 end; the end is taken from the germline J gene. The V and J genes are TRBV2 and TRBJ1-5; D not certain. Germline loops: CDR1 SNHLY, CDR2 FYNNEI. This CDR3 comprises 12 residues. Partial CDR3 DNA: TGTGCCAGCAGTGAAACGTCAGATCCC. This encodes CASSETSDP. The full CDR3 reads CASSETSDPQHF.

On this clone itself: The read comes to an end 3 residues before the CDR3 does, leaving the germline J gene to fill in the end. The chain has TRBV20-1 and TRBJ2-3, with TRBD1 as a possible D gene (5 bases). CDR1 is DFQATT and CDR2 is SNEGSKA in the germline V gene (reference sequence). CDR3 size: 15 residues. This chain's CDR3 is CSAGRAISRQETQYF. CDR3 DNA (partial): TGCAGTGCGGGCAGGGCAATAAGCCGCCAAGAGACG.

CDR3 in amino acids: CAISEPPGSGNQNIQYF. The DNA read from the CDR3 is TGTGCCATCAGTGAGCCCCCCGGAAGCGGGAACCAAAACATT. The chain combines TRBV10-3 with TRBJ2-4, with 7 nucleotides matching TRBD2. The read gets to within 3 residues of the CDR3 end, and the germline J gene fills in the rest. Looked up from germline, CDR1 is ENHRY and CDR2 is SYGVKD. This CDR3 has 17 amino acids. The trim removed 2 bases at V and 5 bases at J, leaving 12 bases unmatched.

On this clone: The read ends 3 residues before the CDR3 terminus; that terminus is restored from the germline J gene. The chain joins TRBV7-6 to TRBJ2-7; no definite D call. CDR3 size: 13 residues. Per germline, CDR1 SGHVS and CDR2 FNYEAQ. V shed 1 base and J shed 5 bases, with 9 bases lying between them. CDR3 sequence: CASSLEPPHEQYF. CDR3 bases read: TGTGCCAGCAGCTTAGAGCCTCCCCACGAG.

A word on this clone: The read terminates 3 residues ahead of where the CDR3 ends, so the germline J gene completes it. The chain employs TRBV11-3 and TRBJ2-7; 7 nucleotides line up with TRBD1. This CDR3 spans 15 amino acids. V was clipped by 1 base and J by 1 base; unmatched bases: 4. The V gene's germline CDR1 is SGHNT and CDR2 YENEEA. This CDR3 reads CASSLARQGSYEQYF. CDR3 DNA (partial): TGTGCCAGCAGCTTAGCACGACAGGGTTCCTACGAG.

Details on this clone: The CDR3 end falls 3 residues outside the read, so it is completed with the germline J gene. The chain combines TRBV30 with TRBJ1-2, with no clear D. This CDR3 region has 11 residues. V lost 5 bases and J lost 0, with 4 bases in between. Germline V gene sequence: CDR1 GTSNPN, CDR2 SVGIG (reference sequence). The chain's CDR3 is CAWRSNYGYTF. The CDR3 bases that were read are TGTGCCTGGCGGTCTAACTATGGC. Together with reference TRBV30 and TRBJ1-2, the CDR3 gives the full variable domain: SQTIHQWPATLVQPVGSPLSLECTVEGTSNPNLYWYRQAAGRGLQLLFYSVGIGQISSEVPQNLSASRPQDRQFILSSKKLLLSDSGFYLCAWRSNYGYTFGSGTRLTVV.

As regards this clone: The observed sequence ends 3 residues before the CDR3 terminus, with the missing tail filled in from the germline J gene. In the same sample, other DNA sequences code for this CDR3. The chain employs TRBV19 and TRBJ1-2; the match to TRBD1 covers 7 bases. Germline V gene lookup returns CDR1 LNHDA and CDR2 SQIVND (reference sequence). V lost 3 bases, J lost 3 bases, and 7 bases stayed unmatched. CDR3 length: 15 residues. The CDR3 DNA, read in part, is TGTGCCAGTAGTATGAGACAGGGTCGCGACTATGGC. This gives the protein CASSMRQGRDYG. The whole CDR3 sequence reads CASSMRQGRDYGYTF.

The part of the CDR3 DNA that was read is TGTGCCAGCAGCAAGGGGCCCGAAGGCGAG. It translates to CASSKGPEGE. The CDR3 reads in full as CASSKGPEGEQYF. This chain connects TRBV7-3 to TRBJ2-7; TRBD1 is a possible D gene (5 bases). The CDR3 extends 3 residues past the end of the read, so its final part is completed from the germline J gene. V lost 5 bases and J lost 6, with 14 bases in between. Germline lookup yields CDR1 SGHTA and CDR2 FQGTGA. The CDR3 runs 13 residues.

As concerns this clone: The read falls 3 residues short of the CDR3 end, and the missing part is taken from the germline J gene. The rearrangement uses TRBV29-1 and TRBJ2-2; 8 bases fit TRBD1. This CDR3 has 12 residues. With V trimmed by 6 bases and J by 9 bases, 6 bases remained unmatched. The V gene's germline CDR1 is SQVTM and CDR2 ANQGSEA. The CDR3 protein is CSVATGAWELFF. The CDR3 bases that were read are TGCAGCGTCGCGACAGGGGCTTGGGAG.

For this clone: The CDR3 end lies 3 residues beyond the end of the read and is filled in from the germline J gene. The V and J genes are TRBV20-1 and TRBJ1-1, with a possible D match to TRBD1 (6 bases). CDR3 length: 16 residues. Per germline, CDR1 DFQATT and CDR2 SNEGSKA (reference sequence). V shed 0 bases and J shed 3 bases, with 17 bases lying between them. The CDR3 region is CSARDELQGGDTEAFF. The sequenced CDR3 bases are TGCAGTGCTAGAGATGAGTTACAGGGAGGAGACACTGAA.

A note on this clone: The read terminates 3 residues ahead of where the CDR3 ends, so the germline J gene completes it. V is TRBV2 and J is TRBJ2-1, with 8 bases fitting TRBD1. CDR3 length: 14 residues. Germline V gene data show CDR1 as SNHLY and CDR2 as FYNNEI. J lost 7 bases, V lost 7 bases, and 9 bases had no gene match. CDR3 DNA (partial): TGTGCCAGCAAGCGGACAGGGACGGGGAATGAG. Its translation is CASKRTGTGNE. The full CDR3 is CASKRTGTGNEQFF.

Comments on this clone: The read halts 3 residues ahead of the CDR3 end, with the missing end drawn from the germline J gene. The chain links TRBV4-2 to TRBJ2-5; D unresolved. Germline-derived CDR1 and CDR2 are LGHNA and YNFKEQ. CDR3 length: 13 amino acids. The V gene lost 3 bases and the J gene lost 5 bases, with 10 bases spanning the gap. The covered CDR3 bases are TGTGCCAGCAGCCATAATGCCGGGGAGACC. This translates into CASSHNAGET. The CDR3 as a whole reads CASSHNAGETQYF.

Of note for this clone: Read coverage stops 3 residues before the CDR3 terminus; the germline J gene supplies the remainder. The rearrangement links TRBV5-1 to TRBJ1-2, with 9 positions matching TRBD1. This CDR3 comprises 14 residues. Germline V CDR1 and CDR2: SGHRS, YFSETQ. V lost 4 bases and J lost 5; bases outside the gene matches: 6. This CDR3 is CASSPGTGQYGYTF. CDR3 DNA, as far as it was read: TGCGCCAGCAGCCCCGGGACAGGGCAATATGGC.

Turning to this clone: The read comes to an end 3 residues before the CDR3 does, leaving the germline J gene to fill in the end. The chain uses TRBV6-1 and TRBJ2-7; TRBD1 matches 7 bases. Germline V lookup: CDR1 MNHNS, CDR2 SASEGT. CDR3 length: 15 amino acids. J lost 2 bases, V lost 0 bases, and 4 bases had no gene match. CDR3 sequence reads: CASSEARTGPYEQYF. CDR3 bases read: TGTGCCAGCAGTGAAGCAAGGACAGGACCCTACGAG.